One sample yielded the 5 T cell receptor beta chains listed below, sequenced in a study of regulatory T cells in long-lasting Graves disease. Libraries of TCR beta came from iRepertoire HTBI primers plus Arm-PCR of CDR3 regions. TCRdb called the multiplex PCR reads again in MiXCR, with one record for every CDR3 protein. The profile shows under 300,000 distinct CDR3 sequences, around 20% of them singletons. Sample time point: newly diagnosed GD, antithyroid drugs for less than 3 months. RNA extracted from PBMCs served as the sequencing template. This specimen consisted of peripheral blood mononuclear cells (PBMCs), obtained at new diagnosis, from a patient treated with antithyroid drugs. All receptors derive from a female donor with Graves disease.

This clonotype was observed many times. This chain uses TRBV7-2 with TRBJ2-1, with D possibly being TRBD2 (6 bases). The germline gives CDR1 SGHTA, CDR2 FQGNSA. This CDR3 is built from 15 residues. The V and J ends lost 0 bases and 5 bases respectively, with 11 bases between them. DNA for the CDR3: TGTGCCAGCAGCTTAGCATACGGGAGCCACAATGAGCAGTTCTTC. The encoded protein is CASSLAYGSHNEQFF.

The genes are TRBV9 and TRBJ2-7, with 13 bases that match TRBD2. Germline V gene lookup returns CDR1 SGDLS and CDR2 YYNGEE. V trimming: 0 bases; J trimming: 0 bases; junction bases outside the gene matches: 6. CDR3 size: 18 residues. The CDR3 loop reads CASSVEGTSGDPSYEQYF. The DNA for the CDR3 is TGTGCCAGCAGCGTAGAGGGGACTAGCGGGGACCCCTCCTACGAGCAGTACTTC.

This clonotype was detected ten times or more. The V and J genes are TRBV6-5 and TRBJ2-1; 7 positions match TRBD2. The CDR3 sequence is 15 residues long. V gave up 4 bases and J gave up 2 bases; unmatched junction bases: 5. CDR1 and CDR2 from the germline V gene are MNHEY and SVGAGI. The CDR3 nucleotides are TGTGCCAGCAGTTGGGGGGGAGGGACCTACAATGAGCAGTTCTTC. Translating gives CASSWGGGTYNEQFF.

Many counts were recorded for this clonotype. The chain carries TRBV7-8 and TRBJ2-7, with 8 bases aligning to TRBD2. V dropped 0 bases and J dropped 0; count of bases not matched to a gene: 4. The CDR3 spans 16 residues. CDR1 and CDR2 (germline): SGHVS, FQNEAQ. The CDR3 bases are TGTGCCAGCAGCTTAGCGAGGCTAGCGGGCTCCTACGAGCAGTACTTC. As protein: CASSLARLAGSYEQYF.

Points on this clonotype: A far larger clone differs by one base, so this is likely a read error. The chain is built from TRBV12-3 or TRBV12-4 and TRBJ1-1, with D possibly being TRBD1 (5 bases). This CDR3 is 14 amino acids long. CDR3 sequence: CASRPGRGNTVAFF. CDR3 coding DNA: TGTGCCAGCAGACCTGGACGGGGGAACACTGTAGCTTTCTTT.